These 23 T cell receptor beta chains originate from one sample sequenced in a study of OX40 agonist ivuxolimab in advanced cancers. Library method: the immunoSEQ multiplex PCR assay. Not all clones reach the TCRdb copy of this immuneACCESS table, which keeps in-frame sequences only. Checked studies attribute under half of the gap to unresolved V genes and leave the rest unexplained. Within this sample are approximately 74,000 clones, with just over 90% of them counted one time only. The top ten clonotypes cover over 4.5% of the sample. Sequencing used CD4+ or CD8+ T cells sorted from blood, obtained in a trial of the OX40 agonist ivuxolimab. These receptors all come from an adult with an advanced solid tumor such as melanoma, head and neck, liver or kidney cancer.

The sample holds one count of this clone. For the CDR3, the DNA is TGCGCCAGCAGCCCCGGGGGGGGTCGCACAGATACGCAGTATTTT. Amino acid sequence: CASSPGGGRTDTQYF. This chain uses TRBV4-1 with TRBJ2-3; 8 nucleotides match TRBD2. The length of the CDR3 is 15 residues. Germline V gene data show CDR1 as MGHRA and CDR2 as YSYEKL. V shed 4 bases, J shed 1 base, and the junction held 4 bases outside the gene matches.

CDR3 amino acids: CAISESKQGGNEQFF. CDR3 nucleotide sequence: TGTGCCATCAGTGAGTCGAAGCAGGGAGGGAATGAGCAGTTCTTC. The V and J genes are TRBV10-3 and TRBJ2-1; 7 nucleotides match TRBD2. Unmatched junction bases numbered 6, after V lost 0 bases and J lost 7 bases. This CDR3 region has 15 residues. Germline V gene lookup returns CDR1 ENHRY and CDR2 SYGVKD.

This clone appeared a single time. The rearrangement links TRBV5-1 to TRBJ2-7; 11 positions match TRBD1. The CDR3 is 16 residues long. The germline gives CDR1 SGHRS, CDR2 YFSETQ. With 3 bases clipped from V and 4 bases from J, the junction kept 9 bases outside the gene matches. In nucleotides, the CDR3 is TGCGCCAGCAGCTGGCTACCGGGACAGGGGGTTTACGAGCAGTACTTC. This gives the protein CASSWLPGQGVYEQYF.

This rearrangement joins TRBV15 to TRBJ2-4; tentative D call: TRBD1 (6 bases). Germline CDR1 reads LNHNV; CDR2 reads YYDKDF (reference sequence). V was clipped by 6 bases and J by 5 bases, with 11 bases between them. The CDR3 runs 13 residues. In DNA form, the CDR3 reads TGTGCCACCAGAGAAGCAGGGGAAAACATTCAGTACTTC. Its protein product is CATREAGENIQYF.

The gene calls are TRBV28 and TRBJ1-2; D is unresolved. Germline-derived CDR1 and CDR2 are MDHEN and SYDVKM. Trimming left V 5 bases short and J 0 bases short, with 16 bases between. The CDR3 is made up of 16 amino acids. The CDR3 is CASSVTITGTNYGYTF. CDR3 bases: TGTGCCAGCAGTGTTACGATAACCGGGACTAACTATGGCTACACCTTC.

The chain links TRBV5-1 to TRBJ2-1; unclear D gene. The length of the CDR3 is 14 residues. Germline CDR1 is SGHRS and CDR2 is YFSETQ. V gave up 0 bases and J gave up 7 bases, with 11 bases separating them. The CDR3 DNA reads TGCGCCAGCAGCTTGGTTGGACCAAGAAATGAGCAGTTCTTC. This codes for CASSLVGPRNEQFF. The full variable domain, its missing parts supplied by reference TRBV5-1 and TRBJ2-1, is KAGVTQTPRYLIKTRGQQVTLSCSPISGHRSVSWYQQTPGQGLQFLFEYFSETQRNKGNFPGRFSGRQFSNSRSEMNVSTLELGDSALYLCASSLVGPRNEQFFGPGTRLTVL.

The V and J genes are TRBV2 and TRBJ1-1, with 9 nucleotides matching TRBD1. In germline, CDR1 is SNHLY, CDR2 FYNNEI. V shed 2 bases, J shed 3 bases, and the junction held 10 bases outside the gene matches. The CDR3 has 17 residues. The CDR3 is CASSESGQGLKDTEAFF. The CDR3 DNA sequence: TGTGCCAGCAGTGAATCGGGACAGGGTTTAAAGGACACTGAAGCTTTCTTT.

This clone came up a few times. The CDR3 DNA is TGTGCCAGCAGCCAAGACTCCTACGAGCAGTACTTC. Its translation is CASSQDSYEQYF. The chain recombines TRBV7-9 with TRBJ2-7; D call uncertain. CDR1 is SEHNR and CDR2 is FQNEAQ in the germline V gene (reference sequence). The CDR3 sequence is 12 residues long. The V end was cut by 5 bases, the J end by 0 bases, with 5 bases between.

This clone was seen once. The chain carries TRBV27 and TRBJ1-1; D unresolved. V was trimmed by 9 bases and J by 3 bases, leaving 17 bases between them. From germline, CDR1 is MNHEY and CDR2 SMNVEV (reference sequence). This CDR3 comprises 14 residues. Here the CDR3 DNA reads TGTGCCAGTGCGACGGGAGGGCTTTACACTGAAGCTTTCTTT. This encodes CASATGGLYTEAFF.

The gene calls are TRBV19 and TRBJ1-5; TRBD1 matches at 8 bases. Germline V lookup: CDR1 LNHDA, CDR2 SQIVND (reference sequence). Trimming took 7 bases from V and 6 from J; bases not matched to a gene: 8. The CDR3 runs to 14 residues. The CDR3 coding sequence is TGTGCCAGTAACCTCGGACAGGGAGTTCAGCCCCAGCATTTT. This gives the protein CASNLGQGVQPQHF.

This clone was recorded once. This chain links TRBV9 with TRBJ2-3; a possible D gene is TRBD2 (5 bases). The germline gives CDR1 SGDLS, CDR2 YYNGEE. The CDR3 totals 15 residues. V lost 0 bases and J 2 bases, leaving 10 bases between the germline ends. The CDR3 region has the DNA TGTGCCAGCAGCGTAGGCGGGTTCCCCACAGATACGCAGTATTTT. Residues: CASSVGGFPTDTQYF.

The count of this clone is one. The V call is TRBV7-2, the J call TRBJ2-1; no clear D gene. V shed 5 bases and J shed 10 bases, with 21 bases lying between them. CDR1 and CDR2 (germline): SGHTA, FQGNSA. The CDR3 is made up of 15 amino acids. This chain's CDR3 is CASSQDKSGIQEQFF. Here the CDR3 DNA reads TGTGCCAGCAGCCAAGATAAGTCAGGTATTCAGGAGCAGTTCTTC.

This clone came up once. The chain couples TRBV4-1 to TRBJ1-5; D unclear. CDR3 length: 16 residues. CDR1 and CDR2 from the germline V gene are MGHRA and YSYEKL. The germline V and J ends were trimmed by 0 bases and 0 bases, with 9 bases remaining between them. The CDR3 coding sequence is TGCGCCAGCAGCCAAGATAGGAGTTATAGCAATCAGCCCCAGCATTTT. It specifies CASSQDRSYSNQPQHF.

V is TRBV9 and J is TRBJ2-7; 9 nucleotides line up with TRBD1. Germline-derived CDR1 and CDR2 are SGDLS and YYNGEE. The CDR3 spans 18 residues. V was pared by 3 bases and J by 3 bases, with 16 bases of the junction left unmatched. CDR3 in DNA: TGTGCCAGCAGCGAGGGACAGGGCGCCGTAGGCCTTGACTACGAGCAGTACTTC. Translating it yields CASSEGQGAVGLDYEQYF.

The chain carries TRBV7-3 and TRBJ2-7; D remains unclear. CDR3 length equals 16 residues. From germline, CDR1 is SGHTA and CDR2 FQGTGA. V lost 5 bases, J lost 3 bases, and 20 bases lay in between. CDR3 DNA sequence: TGTGCCAGCAGCCCGGACGGCCCTTCAGCCTTCTACGAGCAGTACTTC. It is translated as CASSPDGPSAFYEQYF.

The genes are TRBV21-1 and TRBJ1-2. TRBV21-1 is described as a pseudogene. This CDR3 region has 13 residues. The DNA for the CDR3 is TGTGCCAGCAGCACCCATCGAGCGGGTGGCTACACCTTC. Translating gives CASSTHRAGGYTF.

The genes are TRBV6-6 and TRBJ2-7; 9 bases map to TRBD2. Germline V gene data show CDR1 as MNHNY and CDR2 as SVGAGI (reference sequence). V lost 4 bases, J lost 7 bases, and 11 bases stayed unmatched. The CDR3 is 15 amino acids. Written as DNA, the CDR3 is TGTGCCAGCAGTTCCTGGGCTAGCGGGGATTTAGAGCAGTACTTC. Protein sequence: CASSSWASGDLEQYF.

This chain connects TRBV19 to TRBJ2-3; D unclear. From germline, CDR1 is LNHDA and CDR2 SQIVND (reference sequence). This CDR3 spans 11 amino acids. The V gene lost 5 bases and the J gene lost 5 bases, with 5 bases spanning the gap. In DNA form, the CDR3 reads TGTGCCAGTAGTTGGAAAGATACGCAGTATTTT. This translates into CASSWKDTQYF. Filled out from reference TRBV19 and TRBJ2-3, the complete variable domain reads DGGITQSPKYLFRKEGQNVTLSCEQNLNHDAMYWYRQDPGQGLRLIYYSQIVNDFQKGDIAEGYSVSREKKESFPLTVTSAQKNPTAFYLCASSWKDTQYFGPGTRLTVL.

The chain couples TRBV7-3 to TRBJ2-3, with TRBD2 matching over 11 bases. This CDR3 region has 16 residues. After removal of 4 bases from V and 2 bases from J, the junction contained 5 bases not matched to a gene. The germline CDR1 and CDR2 sequences are SGHTA and FQGTGA. This CDR3 reads CASSSTLAGDTDTQYF. The CDR3 DNA sequence: TGTGCCAGCAGCTCAACACTAGCGGGGGACACAGATACGCAGTATTTT.

The chain combines TRBV7-8 with TRBJ2-2; weak D call: TRBD1 (5 bases). The CDR3 length is 18 residues. With 4 bases removed from V and 0 bases from J, the gap between germline ends came to 18 bases. Germline V gene data show CDR1 as SGHVS and CDR2 as FQNEAQ. This CDR3 is CASSSSVDSDPNTGELFF. CDR3 bases: TGTGCCAGCAGCTCCAGTGTCGACAGTGATCCGAACACCGGGGAGCTGTTTTTT.

The chain is built from TRBV6-1 and TRBJ1-5; possibly TRBD1 for D (5 bases). The CDR3 consists of 15 residues. Trimming pared 7 bases from V and 0 bases from J, leaving 13 bases between. Germline V gives CDR1 MNHNS, CDR2 SASEGT. CDR3 protein: CASKGRDRSNQPQHF. In DNA form, the CDR3 reads TGTGCCAGCAAAGGGCGGGACCGTAGCAATCAGCCCCAGCATTTT.

The genes are TRBV5-5 and TRBJ2-7, with 8 bases identical to TRBD2. The CDR3 runs to 14 residues. Germline V lookup: CDR1 SGHKS, CDR2 YYEKEE (reference sequence). After removal of 4 bases from V and 6 bases from J, the junction contained 9 bases not matched to a gene. The CDR3 loop reads CASSMGAGVGEQYF. The DNA of the CDR3 is TGTGCCAGCAGCATGGGAGCGGGAGTGGGCGAGCAGTACTTC. The entire variable domain, with the rest obtained from reference TRBV5-5 and TRBJ2-7, is as follows: DAGVTQSPTHLIKTRGQQVTLRCSPISGHKSVSWYQQVLGQGPQFIFQYYEKEERGRGNFPDRFSARQFPNYSSELNVNALLLGDSALYLCASSMGAGVGEQYFGPGTRLTVT.

The chain has TRBV7-2 and TRBJ2-1, with D perhaps TRBD1 (6 bases). Per the germline V gene, CDR1 is SGHTA and CDR2 is FQGNSA. Deletions cut 1 base from V and 3 bases from J, with 16 bases between. The CDR3 covers 17 residues. CDR3 region: CASSLEGTYLIYNEQFF. CDR3 nucleotide sequence: TGTGCCAGCAGCTTAGAGGGGACATATCTTATCTACAATGAGCAGTTCTTC.